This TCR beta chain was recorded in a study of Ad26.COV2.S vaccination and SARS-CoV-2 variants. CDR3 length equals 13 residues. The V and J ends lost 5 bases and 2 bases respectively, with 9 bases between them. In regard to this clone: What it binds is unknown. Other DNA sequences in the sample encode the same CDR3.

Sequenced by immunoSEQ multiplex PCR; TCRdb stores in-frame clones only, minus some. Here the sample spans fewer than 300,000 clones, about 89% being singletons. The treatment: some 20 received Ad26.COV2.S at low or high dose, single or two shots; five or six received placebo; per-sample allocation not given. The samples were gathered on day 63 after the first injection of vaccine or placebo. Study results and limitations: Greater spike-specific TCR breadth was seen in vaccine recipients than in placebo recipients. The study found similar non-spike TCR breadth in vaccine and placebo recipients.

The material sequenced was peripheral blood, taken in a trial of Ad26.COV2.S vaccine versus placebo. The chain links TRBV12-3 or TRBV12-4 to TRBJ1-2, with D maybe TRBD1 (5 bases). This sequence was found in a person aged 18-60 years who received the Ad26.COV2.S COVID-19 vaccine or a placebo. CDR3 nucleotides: TGTGCCAGCAGTCTACAGGAAAACTATGGCTACACCTTC. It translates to CASSLQENYGYTF.